The 31 T cell receptor beta chains reported below all come from one sample, sequenced in a study of T cell responses to AZD1222 COVID-19 vaccine. Sequencing used immunoSEQ multiplex PCR; TCRdb keeps in-frame clones, though not all of them. The data hold 150,000 or so clones, with 85% to 90% observed a single time. This material consisted of peripheral blood, taken on day 0 of AZD1222 vaccination. The source is an adult in good health.

CDR3 amino acids: CASSQDTLVPDYNSPLHF. In DNA, the CDR3 is TGCGCCAGCAGCCAAGATACGTTGGTGCCAGACTATAATTCACCCCTCCACTTT. V usage is TRBV4-1 and J usage is TRBJ1-6; no clear D gene. This CDR3 is built from 18 residues. The V end was cut by 0 bases, the J end by 3 bases, with 15 bases between. Germline V CDR1 and CDR2: MGHRA, YSYEKL.

This clone appeared a single time. This chain joins TRBV6-2 or TRBV6-3 and TRBJ1-5; D remains unclear. With 2 bases removed from V and 2 bases from J, the gap between germline ends came to 7 bases. Germline V gene sequence: CDR1 MNHEY, CDR2 SVGEGT. This CDR3 has 14 amino acids. The DNA of the CDR3 is TGTGCCAGCAGTTACGTGACGGGCAATCAGCCCCAGCATTTT. It specifies CASSYVTGNQPQHF.

The CDR3 spells CASGGTSMNTGELFF. The CDR3 DNA reads TGTGCCAGCGGCGGCACTAGCATGAACACCGGGGAGCTGTTTTTT. The chain combines TRBV6-5 with TRBJ2-2, with D possibly being TRBD2 (6 bases). CDR1 and CDR2 (germline): MNHEY, SVGAGI. Between the trimmed V and J ends, which lost 8 bases and 1 base, there was a span of 14 bases. This CDR3 is built from 15 residues.

The sample holds one count of this clone. The chain employs TRBV25-1 and TRBJ2-5; perhaps TRBD2 as D (7 bases). Trimming left V 1 base short and J 4 bases short, with 13 bases between. The CDR3 contains 15 residues. Germline V gives CDR1 MGHDK, CDR2 SYGVNS. CDR3 region: CASSEFGGAGETQYF. The CDR3 coding sequence is TGTGCCAGCAGTGAATTTGGGGGGGCCGGAGAGACCCAGTACTTC.

V and J are TRBV2 and TRBJ2-1; tentative D call: TRBD1 (6 bases). CDR3 size: 15 residues. V was trimmed by 6 bases and J by 3 bases, leaving 15 bases between them. Germline CDR1 and CDR2: SNHLY and FYNNEI. CDR3 nucleotides: TGTGCCAGCAGCCCACTAGGACAGTTCTACAATGAGCAGTTCTTC. Encoded protein: CASSPLGQFYNEQFF.

The chain carries TRBV2 and TRBJ1-6, with D uncertain. The V end was cut by 4 bases, the J end by 9 bases, with 10 bases between. Per the germline V gene, CDR1 is SNHLY and CDR2 is FYNNEI. The CDR3 is 13 residues long. CDR3 in DNA: TGTGCCAGCAGTGGACGAGGACGTTCACCCCTCCACTTT. Residues: CASSGRGRSPLHF.

This chain uses TRBV19 with TRBJ1-2, with no clear D. CDR1 is LNHDA and CDR2 is SQIVND in the germline V gene (reference sequence). V lost 8 bases to trimming and J lost 0 bases, with 10 bases between them. This CDR3 is built from 13 residues. The CDR3 region is CASRRNANYGYTF. Written as DNA, the CDR3 is TGTGCCAGTCGGCGGAATGCTAACTATGGCTACACCTTC.

The rearrangement uses TRBV28 and TRBJ1-2; 10 nucleotides agree with TRBD1. Germline V gene data show CDR1 as MDHEN and CDR2 as SYDVKM. This CDR3 is built from 15 residues. V dropped 2 bases and J dropped 7; count of bases not matched to a gene: 7. CDR3 sequence (DNA): TGTGCCAGCAGTTTACTGGACAGGGGGGAGCGTGGCTACACCTTC. This sequence encodes CASSLLDRGERGYTF.

The V and J genes are TRBV5-1 and TRBJ1-1; D gene uncertain. The CDR3 has 15 residues. From germline, CDR1 is SGHRS and CDR2 YFSETQ. V lost 1 base, J lost 2 bases, and 12 bases lay in between. The CDR3 region is CASSLTGQTNTEAFF. DNA for the CDR3: TGCGCCAGCAGCTTGACTGGTCAGACAAACACTGAAGCTTTCTTT.

The chain has TRBV6-5 and TRBJ2-2; D not certain. In germline, CDR1 is MNHEY, CDR2 SVGAGI. The germline V and J ends were trimmed by 0 bases and 6 bases, with 8 bases remaining between them. The CDR3 consists of 14 residues. CDR3 residues: CASSYSWVAGELFF. CDR3 nucleotide sequence: TGTGCCAGCAGTTACTCTTGGGTAGCCGGGGAGCTGTTTTTT.

Here the CDR3 DNA reads TGTGCCAGCAGGGCTAGCGGGAGGGTCAGGTACGAGCAGTACTTC. The encoded protein is CASRASGRVRYEQYF. V is TRBV2 and J is TRBJ2-7; 12 bases are shared with TRBD2. The CDR3 runs to 15 residues. V lost 6 bases and J lost 4; bases outside the gene matches: 7. Germline V gene lookup returns CDR1 SNHLY and CDR2 FYNNEI.

V is TRBV5-1 and J is TRBJ2-2; D uncertain. V was clipped by 4 bases and J by 6 bases, with 16 bases between them. The CDR3 totals 15 residues. Per germline, CDR1 SGHRS and CDR2 YFSETQ. DNA for the CDR3: TGCGCCAGCAGCCCCACCGGCTATGGCCCCGGGGAGCTGTTTTTT. Encoded protein: CASSPTGYGPGELFF.

V gene TRBV3-1 (or the pseudogene TRBV3-2) combines with J gene TRBJ1-5, with D possibly being TRBD1 (6 bases). The CDR3 loop spans 15 amino acids. Trimming pared 5 bases from V and 3 bases from J, leaving 14 bases between. Germline assignment: CDR1 LGHDT and CDR2 YNNKEL (reference sequence). In DNA, the CDR3 is TGTGCCAGCAGCGTACAAACAGGGCCCAATCAGCCCCAGCATTTT. This translates into CASSVQTGPNQPQHF.

This clone was seen just once. The chain joins TRBV6-5 to TRBJ1-4; no firm D call. V shed 6 bases and J shed 8 bases, with 16 bases lying between them. The CDR3 sequence is 14 residues long. Germline values: CDR1 MNHEY, CDR2 SVGAGI. The CDR3: CASSRAGVGEKLFF. The CDR3 DNA reads TGTGCCAGCAGCCGAGCCGGGGTCGGGGAAAAACTGTTTTTT.

The chain links TRBV24-1 to TRBJ2-7, with TRBD1 identical over 8 bases. Germline assignment: CDR1 KGHDR and CDR2 SFDVKD. With V trimmed by 2 bases and J by 4 bases, 6 bases remained unmatched. The CDR3 extends over 15 amino acids. The CDR3 DNA reads as TGTGCCACCAGTGATTCAGGGGGCTCTCCTTACGAGCAGTACTTC. Translating it yields CATSDSGGSPYEQYF.

The chain couples TRBV5-4 to TRBJ1-6, with D hard to call. CDR1 SGHNT and CDR2 YYREEE come from the germline V gene (reference sequence). The CDR3 consists of 15 residues. Trimming stripped 2 bases from V and 8 bases from J, with 14 bases between. The CDR3 spells CASSLNNHGYSPLHF. DNA for the CDR3: TGTGCCAGCAGCTTAAATAACCACGGTTATTCACCCCTCCACTTT.

This clone was observed a few times. The chain has TRBV18 and TRBJ2-7, with unresolved D. This CDR3 is 13 amino acids long. The V gene's germline CDR1 is KGHSH and CDR2 LQKENI. Trimming took 0 bases from V and 3 from J, leaving 6 bases between them. The CDR3 DNA is TGTGCCAGCTCACCACCGCACAGCTACGAGCAGTACTTC. It codes for CASSPPHSYEQYF. Full variable domain (missing parts from reference TRBV18 and TRBJ2-7): NAGVMQNPRHLVRRRGQEARLRCSPMKGHSHVYWYRQLPEEGLKFMVYLQKENIIDESGMPKERFSAEFPKEGPSILRIQQVVRGDSAAYFCASSPPHSYEQYFGPGTRLTVT.

The rearrangement links TRBV19 to TRBJ1-2; D may be TRBD1 (5 bases). CDR3 size: 15 residues. Germline CDR1 is LNHDA and CDR2 is SQIVND (reference sequence). V was cut by 9 bases and J by 3 bases, with 20 bases left in between. For the CDR3, the DNA is TGTGCCAGCAACCGGGACGCCCTGCCTTACTATGGCTACACCTTC. The encoded protein is CASNRDALPYYGYTF.

The chain couples TRBV9 to TRBJ1-2; TRBD1 aligns across 7 bases. Germline V gene sequence: CDR1 SGDLS, CDR2 YYNGEE. This CDR3 spans 15 amino acids. Trimming cost V 0 bases and J 5 bases; bases outside gene matches: 7. The CDR3 region is CASSVGHRGAYGYTF. DNA for the CDR3: TGTGCCAGCAGCGTAGGTCACAGGGGTGCGTATGGCTACACCTTC. The full variable domain, in which reference TRBV9 and TRBJ1-2 provide the parts outside the CDR3, is DSGVTQTPKHLITATGQRVTLRCSPRSGDLSVYWYQQSLDQGLQFLIQYYNGEERAKGNILERFSAQQFPDLHSELNLSSLELGDSALYFCASSVGHRGAYGYTFGSGTRLTVV.

V gene TRBV6-4 combines with J gene TRBJ1-3; TRBD1 is a possible D gene (6 bases). The germline V gene encodes CDR1 MRHNA and CDR2 SNTAGT. This CDR3 has 16 residues. V gave up 5 bases and J gave up 4 bases, with 18 bases separating them. CDR3 DNA: TGTGCCAGCAGTCCCTACAGGGCGTGCTCAGGAAACACCATATATTTT. Translation: CASSPYRACSGNTIYF.

The chain is built from TRBV20-1 and TRBJ2-7; tentative D call: TRBD1 (6 bases). With 5 bases removed from V and 5 bases from J, the gap between germline ends came to 10 bases. This CDR3 has 11 amino acids. Germline CDR1 is DFQATT and CDR2 is SNEGSKA (reference sequence). CDR3 amino acids: CSAQQGNEQYF. DNA of the CDR3: TGCAGTGCTCAACAGGGTAACGAGCAGTACTTC.

This clone was picked up one time. The genes are TRBV5-1 and TRBJ2-1; 9 positions agree with TRBD2. Germline CDR1 is SGHRS and CDR2 is YFSETQ. With V trimmed by 0 bases and J by 4 bases, 2 bases remained unmatched. The CDR3 length is 15 residues. CDR3 sequence (DNA): TGCGCCAGCAGCTTGGCCAGCGGGAGGTACAATGAGCAGTTCTTC. Its protein product is CASSLASGRYNEQFF.

The rearrangement uses TRBV3-1 (or the pseudogene TRBV3-2) and TRBJ1-5; D remains ambiguous. The length of the CDR3 is 12 residues. V was trimmed by 3 bases and J by 7 bases, leaving 7 bases between them. CDR1 is LGHDT and CDR2 is YNNKEL in the germline V gene (reference sequence). In nucleotides, the CDR3 is TGTGCCAGCAGCCATGGGATGCAGCCCCAGCATTTT. It specifies CASSHGMQPQHF.

The J gene is TRBJ1-2, the V gene TRBV10-3; 7 nucleotides agree with TRBD1. The CDR3 spans 13 residues. Germline V gene sequence: CDR1 ENHRY, CDR2 SYGVKD. Trimming cost V 7 bases and J 8 bases; bases outside gene matches: 10. The CDR3: CAITFDRAGGYTF. The CDR3 DNA is TGTGCCATCACTTTTGACAGGGCAGGCGGCTACACCTTC.

This rearrangement joins TRBV27 to TRBJ2-6; TRBD1 matches at 9 bases. The CDR3 runs to 18 residues. CDR1 is MNHEY, CDR2 SMNVEV, per germline (reference sequence). The trim removed 5 bases at V and 2 bases at J, leaving 10 bases unmatched. The chain's CDR3 is CASSASSGTGTGANVLTF. DNA for the CDR3: TGTGCCAGCAGTGCTTCGTCCGGGACAGGGACTGGGGCCAACGTCCTGACTTTC.

The V and J genes are TRBV7-9 and TRBJ1-5; D gene unclear. Germline assignment: CDR1 SEHNR and CDR2 FQNEAQ (reference sequence). Trimming cost V 1 base and J 2 bases, with 12 bases left between them. The CDR3 contains 16 residues. Here the CDR3 DNA reads TGTGCCAGCAGCTTAGATCCCCTCAAGGGCAATCAGCCCCAGCATTTT. Amino acids: CASSLDPLKGNQPQHF.

The sample holds a few counts of this clone. V is TRBV6-6 and J is TRBJ1-2; D is ambiguous. Germline assignment: CDR1 MNHNY and CDR2 SVGAGI (reference sequence). The V gene lost 6 bases and the J gene lost 5 bases, with 22 bases spanning the gap. The CDR3 consists of 16 residues. The CDR3 region has the DNA TGTGCCAGCAGGAACCATCCCTGGACGCGGACGTATGGCTACACCTTC. It encodes CASRNHPWTRTYGYTF.

The chain carries TRBV5-1 and TRBJ2-7, with no clear D. Germline CDR1 is SGHRS and CDR2 is YFSETQ. Trimming removed 2 bases at V and 4 bases at J, with 7 bases between. The CDR3 sequence is 12 residues long. The CDR3 nucleotides are TGCGCCAGCAGCTTCCCTGGGTACGAGCAGTACTTC. This gives the protein CASSFPGYEQYF.

This rearrangement joins TRBV5-1 to TRBJ1-2, with D hard to call. This CDR3 has 16 residues. V was clipped by 0 bases and J by 1 base, with 13 bases between them. Germline values: CDR1 SGHRS, CDR2 YFSETQ. The CDR3: CASSLAILSDNYGYTF. The CDR3 DNA reads TGCGCCAGCAGCTTGGCCATCTTGTCGGATAACTATGGCTACACCTTC.

The chain links TRBV28 to TRBJ1-3, with D hard to call. Germline values: CDR1 MDHEN, CDR2 SYDVKM. The length of the CDR3 is 13 residues. Trimming pared 2 bases from V and 7 bases from J, leaving 9 bases between. CDR3 coding DNA: TGTGCCAGCAGTTTAGTACATGGGAACACCATATATTTT. Amino acids: CASSLVHGNTIYF.

The J gene is TRBJ1-5, the V gene TRBV4-2; 10 bases align to TRBD1. The V and J ends lost 4 bases and 5 bases, in that order; junction bases with no gene match: 8. The CDR3 extends over 16 amino acids. CDR1 and CDR2 from the germline V gene are LGHNA and YNFKEQ. The CDR3 region is CASSPQPTGGDQPQHF. The CDR3 DNA is TGTGCCAGCAGCCCCCAGCCGACAGGGGGCGATCAGCCCCAGCATTTT.